The source of this T cell receptor beta chain is a study of CD8 T cells in ankylosing spondylitis. Regarding the study as a whole: Disease-linked clones had a CD8+ phenotype and relatively low frequency in peripheral blood. Matched ankylosing spondylitis synovial fluid reportedly contained a significantly enriched population of disease-linked clones. Ankylosing spondylitis blood appeared to carry a characteristic TCR beta motif of roughly eight highly homologous variants.

V gave up 5 bases and J gave up 0 bases; unmatched junction bases: 6. CDR3 length: 15 amino acids. Germline lookup yields CDR1 SGHVS and CDR2 FNYEAQ. In its sample, this clonotype was seen a few times. Its antigen is still unknown. For TCR beta, libraries came from quantitative 5'-RACE with molecular barcodes. TCRdb passed the 5' RACE reads through MiXCR, listing each CDR3 protein once. The table includes more than 500,000 distinct CDR3 sequences, roughly 5.3% detected once. The sample taken for sequencing was blood, either unsorted or a sorted T cell fraction (not recorded which). The J gene is TRBJ2-7, the V gene TRBV7-6; 8 bases map to TRBD1. The TCR originated in a male donor with ankylosing spondylitis. The CDR3 here is CASSRAQGGSYEQYF. The DNA of the CDR3 is TGTGCCAGCAGCCGCGCACAGGGGGGCTCCTACGAGCAGTACTTC.